This T cell receptor beta chain was retrieved from a study of neurological immune-mediated disorders. A note on this clonotype: Its antigen is as yet unknown.

Broader study findings: None of the CDR3 amino acid sequences found in expanded clones was shared across subjects. This suggests that the TCR-beta repertoires were private in all groups. The most TCR clonal expansion was seen in HTLV-1-associated myelopathy, and the least was seen in multiple sclerosis, which fell below healthy controls.

It was by 5'RACE with 10-nucleotide random UMIs that the cDNA was made. Per sequencing run, 15-18 subjects together gave over 190 million TCR-beta sequences. TCRdb processed the 5' RACE reads anew with MiXCR; each CDR3 protein has one entry. The sample has some 77,000 distinct CDR3 sequences; about an eighth are singletons. Documented time point: longitudinal time-point 1 (baseline). The sample comprised PBMCs. The sequence was obtained from a female donor with HTLV-1-associated myelopathy (HAM/TSP).

The CDR3: CASSGTGQEKSEQYF. CDR3 bases: TGCGCCAGCAGTGGTACTGGACAGGAAAAAAGTGAGCAGTACTTC. The J gene is TRBJ2-7, the V gene TRBV10-1, with 7 bases that match TRBD1. The germline V gene encodes CDR1 WNHNN and CDR2 SYGVQD (reference sequence). The CDR3 covers 15 residues. J lost 7 bases, V lost 4 bases, and 13 bases had no gene match.